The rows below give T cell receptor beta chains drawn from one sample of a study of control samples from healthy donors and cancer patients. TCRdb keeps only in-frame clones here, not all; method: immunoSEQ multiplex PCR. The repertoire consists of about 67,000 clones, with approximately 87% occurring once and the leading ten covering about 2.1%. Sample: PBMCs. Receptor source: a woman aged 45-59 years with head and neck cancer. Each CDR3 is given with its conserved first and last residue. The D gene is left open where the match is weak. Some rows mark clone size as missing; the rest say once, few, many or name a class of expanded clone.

TGCGCCAGCACCGTAGGGTACGGGCAGCCCCAGCATTTT	CASTVGYGQPQHF	TRBV10-1	NA	NA	TRBJ1-5
TGTGCCAGCAGTTTATTACGAGGACAGGGTACCAATTCACCCCTCCACTTT	CASSLLRGQGTNSPLHF	TRBV28	TRBD1	NA	TRBJ1-6
TGTGCCAGCTTGGACAGTCCGGCGGACTACGAGCAGTACTTC	CASLDSPADYEQYF	TRBV2	NA	NA	TRBJ2-7
TGTGCCAGCGTGTCATTCTTGGGCACTGAAGCTTTCTTT	CASVSFLGTEAFF	TRBV12-3/TRBV12-4	NA	NA	TRBJ1-1
TGCGCCAGCAGCCAAGATTCTGTCCTTCTGGGGGAAAAACTGTTTTTT	CASSQDSVLLGEKLFF	TRBV4-3	NA	NA	TRBJ1-4
TGTGCCAGCTCACAAAAAGAGACCCAGTACTTC	CASSQKETQYF	TRBV18	NA	once	TRBJ2-5
TGTGCCAGCAGCTTATACGGTGGGGGACATGCCTACGAGCAGTACTTC	CASSLYGGGHAYEQYF	TRBV7-8	NA	NA	TRBJ2-7
TGCGCCAGCAGCTTAAGAGGACAGGGAACGGGAAACACCATATATTTT	CASSLRGQGTGNTIYF	TRBV5-1	TRBD1	NA	TRBJ1-3
TGCGCCAGCAGCTTGACAGACCCTAACACCGGGGAGCTGTTTTTT	CASSLTDPNTGELFF	TRBV5-1	NA	NA	TRBJ2-2
TGTGCCAGCAGCCCCATGGCAGGGGACACCATATATTTT	CASSPMAGDTIYF	TRBV7-2	NA	NA	TRBJ1-3
TGCGCCAGCAATCATCCACCTCGTAAAGCCAAAAACATTCAGTACTTC	CASNHPPRKAKNIQYF	TRBV23-1	NA	NA	TRBJ2-4
TGTGCCAGCAGCTTGGCCATAGCTCAAAGCACAGATACGCAGTATTTT	CASSLAIAQSTDTQYF	TRBV5-5	NA	NA	TRBJ2-3